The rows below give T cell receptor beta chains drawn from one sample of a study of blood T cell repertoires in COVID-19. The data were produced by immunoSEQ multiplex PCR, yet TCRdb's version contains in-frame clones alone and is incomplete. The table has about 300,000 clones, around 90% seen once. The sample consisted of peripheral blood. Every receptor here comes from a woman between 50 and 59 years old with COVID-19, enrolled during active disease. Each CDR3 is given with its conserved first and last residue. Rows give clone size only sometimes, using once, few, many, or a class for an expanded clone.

CDR3: CASVSSGTGPEQYF; size: NA; J: TRBJ2-7; V: TRBV25-1
CDR3: CASSVRDWAWQGAEQYF; size: NA; J: TRBJ2-7; V: TRBV9
CDR3: CASRPQGSHSNTEAFF; size: NA; J: TRBJ1-1; V: TRBV2
CDR3: CASSLDGRGGYGYTF; size: NA; J: TRBJ1-2; V: TRBV27
CDR3: CATSRGGVAGELFF; size: NA; J: TRBJ2-2; V: TRBV15
CDR3: CASSLVFGTGTLNTIYF; size: NA; J: TRBJ1-3; V: TRBV7-9
CDR3: CASSLRGRDQPQHF; size: NA; J: TRBJ1-5; V: TRBV5-6
CDR3: CASTARTGPYEQYF; size: NA; J: TRBJ2-7; V: TRBV6-1
CDR3: CASSYLSSGSVEQYF; size: NA; J: TRBJ2-7; V: TRBV6-6
CDR3: CSASHPGPGQPQHF; size: NA; J: TRBJ1-5; V: TRBV20-1
CDR3: CASSETGGPEAFF; size: NA; J: TRBJ1-1; V: TRBV2
CDR3: CATSDPSGTSGKIEQFF; size: NA; J: TRBJ2-1; V: TRBV24-1
CDR3: CASSQARTGQETQYF; size: NA; J: TRBJ2-5; V: TRBV3-1/TRBV3-2
CDR3: CASSPGGSNQPQHF; size: NA; J: TRBJ1-5; V: TRBV18
CDR3: CARSSDTPGQRNQPQHF; size: NA; J: TRBJ1-5; V: TRBV5-3
CDR3: CASSQFLSSSRPPGQTYTEAFF; size: NA; J: TRBJ1-1; V: TRBV3-1/TRBV3-2
CDR3: CASSGQGATDTQYF; size: many; J: TRBJ2-3; V: TRBV6-4
CDR3: CAWGGQSGNTIYF; size: NA; J: TRBJ1-3; V: TRBV30
CDR3: CSVEGGGDYGYTF; size: NA; J: TRBJ1-2; V: TRBV29-1
CDR3: CAYTLAGRRYEQYF; size: NA; J: TRBJ2-7; V: TRBV25-1
CDR3: CASSLVVSGTYQQFF; size: NA; J: TRBJ2-1; V: TRBV5-6
CDR3: CASSQVPPPGGVRELFF; size: NA; J: TRBJ2-2; V: TRBV3-1/TRBV3-2
CDR3: CASTDWGGNYGYTF; size: once; J: TRBJ1-2; V: TRBV19
CDR3: CASSQGWAGGGEQYF; size: NA; J: TRBJ2-7; V: TRBV3-1/TRBV3-2
CDR3: CASSSLSGGFYEQYF; size: NA; J: TRBJ2-7; V: TRBV28
CDR3: CASSLGGTEVGEQYF; size: NA; J: TRBJ2-7; V: TRBV7-8
CDR3: CASRGLAHNNEQFF; size: once; J: TRBJ2-1; V: TRBV5-1
CDR3: CATSDRTGGSLQETQYF; size: NA; J: TRBJ2-5; V: TRBV24-1
CDR3: CARSFGRAQEKLFF; size: few; J: TRBJ1-4; V: TRBV5-3
CDR3: CASSQSPVTGSYNEQFF; size: NA; J: TRBJ2-1; V: TRBV23-1
CDR3: CASRRARDRATGELFF; size: NA; J: TRBJ2-2; V: TRBV28
CDR3: CASSQGTGNTIYF; size: NA; J: TRBJ1-3; V: TRBV7-9
CDR3: CAISGTGGNQPQHF; size: once; J: TRBJ1-5; V: TRBV10-3
CDR3: CATSDPIGAGANVLTF; size: NA; J: TRBJ2-6; V: TRBV24-1
CDR3: CASSQEAGDSYEQYF; size: many; J: TRBJ2-7; V: TRBV4-3
CDR3: CASSAQVGGGIYGYTF; size: NA; J: TRBJ1-2; V: TRBV5-4
CDR3: CASSRTETNYGYTF; size: NA; J: TRBJ1-2; V: TRBV3-1/TRBV3-2
CDR3: CASSPTTRVNEKLFF; size: NA; J: TRBJ1-4; V: TRBV5-1
CDR3: CASNFQGTYGYTF; size: NA; J: TRBJ1-2; V: TRBV12-3/TRBV12-4
CDR3: CASSFDRGHEQFF; size: NA; J: TRBJ2-1; V: TRBV7-3